This T cell receptor (beta chain) appears in the sequencing data of a study of blood T cell repertoires in COVID-19. V was trimmed by 0 bases and J by 6 bases, leaving 20 bases between them. The CDR3 has 17 amino acids. The germline gives CDR1 MNHNS, CDR2 SASEGT. Repertoires were generated with immunoSEQ multiplex PCR, while TCRdb's copy carries only in-frame clones and drops some. The data show some 150,000 clones, around 78% seen once. The source material was peripheral blood. The chain uses TRBV6-1 and TRBJ1-1; D may be TRBD1 (6 bases). The source of this sequence is a man older than 75 with acute or convalescent COVID-19. This CDR3 reads CASSEAPDRRLLSEAFF. Here the CDR3 DNA reads TGTGCCAGCAGTGAAGCGCCAGACAGGCGGCTCCTCTCTGAAGCTTTCTTT.